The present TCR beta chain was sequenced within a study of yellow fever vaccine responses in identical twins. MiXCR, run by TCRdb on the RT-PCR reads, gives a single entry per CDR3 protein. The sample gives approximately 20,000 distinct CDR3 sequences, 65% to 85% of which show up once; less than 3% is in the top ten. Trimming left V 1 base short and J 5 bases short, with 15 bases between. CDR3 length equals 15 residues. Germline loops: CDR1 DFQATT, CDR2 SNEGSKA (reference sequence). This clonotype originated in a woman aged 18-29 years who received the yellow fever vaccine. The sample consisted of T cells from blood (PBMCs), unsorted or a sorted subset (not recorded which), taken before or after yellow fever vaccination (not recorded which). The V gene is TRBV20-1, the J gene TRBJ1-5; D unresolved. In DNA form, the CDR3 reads TGCAGTGCTAGAGCCATCGCAGGAGAACATCAGCCCCAGCATTTT. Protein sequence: CSARAIAGEHQPQHF.